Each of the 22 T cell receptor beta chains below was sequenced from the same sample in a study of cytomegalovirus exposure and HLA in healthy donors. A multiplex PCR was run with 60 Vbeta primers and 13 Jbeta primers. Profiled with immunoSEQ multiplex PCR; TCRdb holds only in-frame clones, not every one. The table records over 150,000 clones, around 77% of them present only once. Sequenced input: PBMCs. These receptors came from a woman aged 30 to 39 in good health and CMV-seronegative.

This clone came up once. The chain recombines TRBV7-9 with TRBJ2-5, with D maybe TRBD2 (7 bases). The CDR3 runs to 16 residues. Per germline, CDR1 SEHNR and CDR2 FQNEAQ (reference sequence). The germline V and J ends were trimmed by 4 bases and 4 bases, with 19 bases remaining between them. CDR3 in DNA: TGTGCCAGCAGCTACCGGGCTTATAGGGGGGGAGAGACCCAGTACTTC. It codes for CASSYRAYRGGETQYF.

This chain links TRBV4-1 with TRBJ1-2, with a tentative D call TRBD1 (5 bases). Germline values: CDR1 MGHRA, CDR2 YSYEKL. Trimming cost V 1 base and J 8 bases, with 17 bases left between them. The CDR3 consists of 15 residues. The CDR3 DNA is TGCGCCAGCAGCCAAGTATCCAGGGATAAGGAAGGCTACACCTTC. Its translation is CASSQVSRDKEGYTF.

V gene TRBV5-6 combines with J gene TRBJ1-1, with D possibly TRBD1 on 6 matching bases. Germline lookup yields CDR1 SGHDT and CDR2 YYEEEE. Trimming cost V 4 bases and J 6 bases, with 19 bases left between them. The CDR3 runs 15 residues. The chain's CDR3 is CASSAANRVTAEAFF. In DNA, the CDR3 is TGTGCCAGCAGCGCGGCCAACAGGGTCACAGCTGAAGCTTTCTTT.

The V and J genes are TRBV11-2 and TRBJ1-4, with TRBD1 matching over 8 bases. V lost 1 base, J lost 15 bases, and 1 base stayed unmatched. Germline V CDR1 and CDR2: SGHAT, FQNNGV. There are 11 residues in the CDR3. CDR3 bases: TGTGCCAGCAGCTTAGTGGACAGGGTGTTTTTT. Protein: CASSLVDRVFF.

CDR3 coding DNA: TGCAGTGCTAGGGAGGCCAATGAGCAGTTCTTC. Its translation: CSAREANEQFF. The chain recombines TRBV20-1 with TRBJ2-1, with D perhaps TRBD2 (5 bases). Trimming removed 3 bases at V and 6 bases at J, with 6 bases between. CDR3 size: 11 residues. From germline, CDR1 is DFQATT and CDR2 SNEGSKA (reference sequence).

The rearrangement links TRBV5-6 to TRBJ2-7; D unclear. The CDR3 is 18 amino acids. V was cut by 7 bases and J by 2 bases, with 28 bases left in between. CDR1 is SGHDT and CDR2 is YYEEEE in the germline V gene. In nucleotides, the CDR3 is TGTGCCAGCGGAAAAGGCCCTGGTGAAGGAGCCAGACCCTACGAGCAGTACTTC. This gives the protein CASGKGPGEGARPYEQYF.

The CDR3 here is CASSTPGTYTGELFF. The CDR3 DNA reads TGTGCCAGTAGTACGCCCGGGACTTACACCGGGGAGCTGTTTTTT. The chain couples TRBV19 to TRBJ2-2; possibly TRBD2 for D (6 bases). V lost 4 bases and J lost 3, with 12 bases in between. Germline V CDR1 and CDR2: LNHDA, SQIVND (reference sequence). The CDR3 covers 15 residues.

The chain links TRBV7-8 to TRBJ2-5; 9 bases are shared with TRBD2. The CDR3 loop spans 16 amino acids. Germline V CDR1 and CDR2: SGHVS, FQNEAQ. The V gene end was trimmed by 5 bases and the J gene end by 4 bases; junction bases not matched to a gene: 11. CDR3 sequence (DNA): TGTGCCAGCAGCCTAAGAACCCCACTAGCGGGAGAGACCCAGTACTTC. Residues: CASSLRTPLAGETQYF.

CDR3 sequence reads: CASSSKTVNYGYTF. Written as DNA, the CDR3 is TGTGCCAGCAGTTCGAAAACAGTGAACTATGGCTACACCTTC. This chain connects TRBV6-5 to TRBJ1-2; no clear D. CDR1 and CDR2 from the germline V gene are MNHEY and SVGAGI. V was pared by 4 bases and J by 2 bases, with 11 bases between. The CDR3 consists of 14 residues.

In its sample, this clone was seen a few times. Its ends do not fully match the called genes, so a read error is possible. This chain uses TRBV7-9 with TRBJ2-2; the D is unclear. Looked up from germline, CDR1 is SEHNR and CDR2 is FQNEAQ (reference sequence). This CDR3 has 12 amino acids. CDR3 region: CSSSLRNGELFF. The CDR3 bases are TGTTCCAGCAGCCTACGAAACGGGGAGCTGTTTTTT.

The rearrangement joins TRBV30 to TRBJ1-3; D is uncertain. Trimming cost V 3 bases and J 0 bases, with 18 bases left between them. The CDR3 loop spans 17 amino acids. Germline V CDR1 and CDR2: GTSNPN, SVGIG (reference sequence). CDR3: CAWRTAKQPRSGNTIYF. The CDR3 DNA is TGTGCCTGGAGGACCGCAAAACAGCCTCGCTCTGGAAACACCATATATTTT.

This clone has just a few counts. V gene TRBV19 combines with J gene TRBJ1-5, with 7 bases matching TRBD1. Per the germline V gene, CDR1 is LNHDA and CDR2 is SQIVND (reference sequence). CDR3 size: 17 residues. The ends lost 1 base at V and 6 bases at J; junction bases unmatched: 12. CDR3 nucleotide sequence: TGTGCCAGTAGTATAGGAACGGCAGGGGGGCAGAGTCAGCCCCAGCATTTT. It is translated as CASSIGTAGGQSQPQHF.

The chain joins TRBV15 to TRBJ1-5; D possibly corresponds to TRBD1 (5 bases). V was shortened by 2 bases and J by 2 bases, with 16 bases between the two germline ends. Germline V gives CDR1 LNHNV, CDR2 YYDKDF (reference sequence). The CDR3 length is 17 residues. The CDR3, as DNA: TGTGCCACCAGCAGACCAAACGCGGGGGGTGGCAATCAGCCCCAGCATTTT. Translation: CATSRPNAGGGNQPQHF.

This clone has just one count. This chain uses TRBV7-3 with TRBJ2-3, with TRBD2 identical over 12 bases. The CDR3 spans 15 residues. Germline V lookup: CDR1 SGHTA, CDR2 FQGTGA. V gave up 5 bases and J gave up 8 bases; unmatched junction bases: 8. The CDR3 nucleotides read TGTGCCAGCAGCCCCTCTAGCGGGGGGGCGGGTACGCAGTATTTT. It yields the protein CASSPSSGGAGTQYF. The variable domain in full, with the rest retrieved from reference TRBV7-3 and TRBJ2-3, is GAGVSQTPSNKVTEKGKYVELRCDPISGHTALYWYRQSLGQGPEFLIYFQGTGAADDSGLPNDRFFAVRPEGSVSTLKIQRTERGDSAVYLCASSPSSGGAGTQYFGPGTRLTVL.

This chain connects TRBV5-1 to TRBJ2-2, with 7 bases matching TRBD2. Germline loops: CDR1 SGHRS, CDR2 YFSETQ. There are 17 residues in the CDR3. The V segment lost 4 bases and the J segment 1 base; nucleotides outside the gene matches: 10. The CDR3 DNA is TGCGCCAGCAGCCCTCGTGACGCGGGGGTGAACACCGGGGAGCTGTTTTTT. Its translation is CASSPRDAGVNTGELFF.

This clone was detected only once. CDR3 sequence reads: CASSPGYTEAFF. The CDR3 bases are TGTGCCAGCAGCCCCGGGTACACTGAAGCTTTCTTT. The chain joins TRBV11-2 to TRBJ1-1, with D hard to call. This CDR3 comprises 12 residues. Germline CDR1 and CDR2: SGHAT and FQNNGV. V lost 5 bases, J lost 3 bases, and 7 bases lay in between. The full variable domain, in which reference TRBV11-2 and TRBJ1-1 provide the parts outside the CDR3, is EAGVAQSPRYKIIEKRQSVAFWCNPISGHATLYWYQQILGQGPKLLIQFQNNGVVDDSQLPKDRFSAERLKGVDSTLKIQPAKLEDSAVYLCASSPGYTEAFFGQGTRLTVV.

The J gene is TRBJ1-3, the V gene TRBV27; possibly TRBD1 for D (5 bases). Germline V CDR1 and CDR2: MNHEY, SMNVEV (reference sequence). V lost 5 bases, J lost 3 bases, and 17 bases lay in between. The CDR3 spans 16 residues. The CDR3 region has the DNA TGTGCCAGCAGTCCAAGTGGGGCCAGCCTTGGAAACACCATATATTTT. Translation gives CASSPSGASLGNTIYF.

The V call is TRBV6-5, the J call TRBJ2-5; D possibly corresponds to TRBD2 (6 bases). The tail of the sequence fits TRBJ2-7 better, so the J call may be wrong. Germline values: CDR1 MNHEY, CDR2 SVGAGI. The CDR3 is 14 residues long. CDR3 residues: CASRPYGGTYEQYF. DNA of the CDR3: TGTGCCAGTCGACCCTATGGAGGGACCTACGAGCAGTACTTC.

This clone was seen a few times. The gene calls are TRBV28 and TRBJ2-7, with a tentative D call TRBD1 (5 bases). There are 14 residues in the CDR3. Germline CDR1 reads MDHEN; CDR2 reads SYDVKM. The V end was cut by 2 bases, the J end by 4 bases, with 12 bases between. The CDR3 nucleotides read TGTGCCAGCAGTTTAAATGCAGGGCGGTACGAGCAGTACTTC. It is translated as CASSLNAGRYEQYF. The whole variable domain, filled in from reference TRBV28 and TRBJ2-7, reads DVKVTQSSRYLVKRTGEKVFLECVQDMDHENMFWYRQDPGLGLRLIYFSYDVKMKEKGDIPEGYSVSREKKERFSLILESASTNQTSMYLCASSLNAGRYEQYFGPGTRLTVT.

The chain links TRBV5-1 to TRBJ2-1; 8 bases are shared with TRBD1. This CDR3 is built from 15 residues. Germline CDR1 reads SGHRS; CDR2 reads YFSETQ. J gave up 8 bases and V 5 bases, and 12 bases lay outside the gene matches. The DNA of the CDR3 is TGCGCCAGCAGGAGTCAGGGGGCGGAGGCTGATGAGCAGTTCTTC. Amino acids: CASRSQGAEADEQFF.

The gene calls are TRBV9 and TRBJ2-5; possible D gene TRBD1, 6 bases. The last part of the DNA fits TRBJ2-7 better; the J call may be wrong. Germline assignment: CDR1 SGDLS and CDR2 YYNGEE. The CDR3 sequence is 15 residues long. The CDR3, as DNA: TGTGCCAGCAGCGTAGCAGGACTCAGGGGATACGAGCAGTACTTC. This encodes CASSVAGLRGYEQYF.

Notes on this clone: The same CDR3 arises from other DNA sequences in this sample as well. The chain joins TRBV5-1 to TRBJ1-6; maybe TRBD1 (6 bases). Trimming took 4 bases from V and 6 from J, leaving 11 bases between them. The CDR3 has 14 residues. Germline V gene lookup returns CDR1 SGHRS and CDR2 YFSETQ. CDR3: CASSPGQLNSPLHF. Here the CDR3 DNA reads TGCGCCAGCAGCCCTGGACAGCTTAATTCACCCCTCCACTTT.